This TCR beta chain was observed in a study of esophageal squamous cell carcinoma under preoperative chemotherapy. The time point here: before preoperative PTX-NDP chemotherapy. TCRdb reprocessed the PCR reads with MiXCR, giving one entry per CDR3 protein. Here the sample spans about 16,000 distinct CDR3 sequences, roughly half being singletons. The CDR3 runs 15 residues. The germline CDR1 and CDR2 sequences are MDHEN and SYDVKM. Trimming left V 5 bases short and J 0 bases short, with 11 bases between. V is TRBV28 and J is TRBJ2-1, with D uncertain. The sequence derives from a human donor with esophageal squamous cell carcinoma. The donor label of this sample is uncertain. Sampling was conducted from a patient given preoperative chemotherapy. In DNA form, the CDR3 reads TGTGCCAGCAGTCCAACAGCGAGCTCCTACAATGAGCAGTTCTTC. It specifies CASSPTASSYNEQFF.